This T cell receptor (beta chain) appears in the sequencing data of a study of blood T cell repertoires in COVID-19. This table comes from immunoSEQ multiplex PCR, and its TCRdb copy is limited to in-frame clones, with some not included. This table holds some 100,000 clones, roughly 89% found once. With V trimmed by 3 bases and J by 7 bases, 5 bases remained unmatched. The germline V gene encodes CDR1 KGHSH and CDR2 LQKENI. The CDR3 is made up of 15 amino acids. The specimen sequenced was peripheral blood. The source is a woman aged 80 or over with active COVID-19. V is TRBV18 and J is TRBJ1-3; 11 bases match TRBD1. The CDR3 reads CASSPGQGAKNTIYF. DNA for the CDR3: TGTGCCAGCTCACCCGGACAGGGGGCGAAGAACACCATATATTTT.